This T cell receptor (beta chain) derives from a study of shared clonotypes between healthy human individuals. Overall study findings and caveats: Naive subsets generally exceeded memory subsets in estimated richness. Sorted-subset sequencing, rarefaction showed, was incomplete despite large depth. Non-shared clonotypes displayed generation probabilities falling below those of clonotypes present in all four donors.

Clones were read by immunoSEQ multiplex PCR, and TCRdb kept only the in-frame ones, dropping some. Among around 600,000 clones listed, 98% were seen once. As defined, naive CD8 cells were CD45RO-negative and positively selected for CCR7, with terminally differentiated effector memory CD45RA+ cells excluded. Germline V gives CDR1 SGHNT, CDR2 YYREEE (reference sequence). The germline V and J ends were trimmed by 2 bases and 2 bases, with 11 bases remaining between them. This CDR3 contains 14 residues. As for this clone: Its antigen is not known.

This TCR came from a young man in good health. The chain carries TRBV5-4 and TRBJ2-7; perhaps TRBD1 as D (6 bases). Sequencing input: naive CD8+ T cells sorted from blood. This CDR3 is CASSFPGQAYEQYF. Written as DNA, the CDR3 is TGTGCCAGCAGCTTCCCGGGACAAGCCTACGAGCAGTACTTC.